Listed below are T cell receptor beta chains from one sample, sequenced in a study of blood T cell repertoires in COVID-19. Assay: immunoSEQ multiplex PCR; the TCRdb copy retains only in-frame clones and omits some. The sample contains 200,000 to 250,000 clones, approximately 86% of which appear only once. The sequenced material came from peripheral blood. These receptors originate from a woman aged 70 to 79 with active or convalescent COVID-19. The CDR3 runs from the conserved cysteine through the conserved F or W. A D gene is named only where the DNA matches it firmly. Size is omitted from some rows. Given values are once, few, many or a class for expanded clones.

d_call	cdr3_length	v_call	clone_size	j_call	cdr3_nt	cdr3_aa
NA	15	TRBV19	few	TRBJ1-1	TGTGCCAGTACCCGTGCCACAGGGATGAACACTGAAGCTTTCTTT	CASTRATGMNTEAFF
NA	15	TRBV19	NA	TRBJ2-2	TGTGCCAGTAGTATAGCCCAGGTTAACACCGGGGAGCTGTTTTTT	CASSIAQVNTGELFF
TRBD1	16	TRBV3-1/TRBV3-2	NA	TRBJ1-1	TGTGCCAGCAGCCTACGACAGGGGAGGAGAAACACTGAAGCTTTCTTT	CASSLRQGRRNTEAFF
NA	14	TRBV7-9	NA	TRBJ2-7	TGTGCCAGCAGCTCCGGACAGCTGGGGTACGAGCAGTACTTC	CASSSGQLGYEQYF
NA	14	TRBV6-5	NA	TRBJ1-4	TGTGCCACTCAAGGCGGTCCAACTAATGAAAAACTGTTTTTT	CATQGGPTNEKLFF
NA	15	TRBV4-2	NA	TRBJ2-7	TGTGCCAGCAGCCCCGAGGGGGACAACTCCTACGAGCAGTACTTC	CASSPEGDNSYEQYF
TRBD2	14	TRBV6-2/TRBV6-3	NA	TRBJ2-1	TGTGCCAGCAGTTGGCTAGCGGGGGGCAATGAGCAGTTCTTC	CASSWLAGGNEQFF
TRBD1	15	TRBV12-5	NA	TRBJ1-5	TGTGCTAGTGGTTTGTGGGACAGTCCAAATCAGCCCCAGCATTTT	CASGLWDSPNQPQHF
TRBD2	15	TRBV3-1/TRBV3-2	NA	TRBJ2-5	TGTGCCAGCAGCCCCACCCTAGCGGGGGGAGAGACCCAGTACTTC	CASSPTLAGGETQYF
TRBD2	15	TRBV19	NA	TRBJ2-3	TGTGCCAGTAAACGGAATAGCGGGTCCACAGATACGCAGTATTTT	CASKRNSGSTDTQYF
TRBD2	18	TRBV25-1	NA	TRBJ2-5	TGTGCCAGCAGTGAACCCCCGCGGGCTAGCGGGGATGCTGAGACCCAGTACTTC	CASSEPPRASGDAETQYF
TRBD2	13	TRBV7-7	NA	TRBJ2-7	TGTCGGGGTCGGGACTACCACTACTACGAGCAGTACTTC	CRGRDYHYYEQYF
NA	11	TRBV12-3/TRBV12-4	NA	TRBJ1-2	TGTGCCAGCAGGGGCCCCCACGGCTACACCTTC	CASRGPHGYTF
TRBD2	16	TRBV5-5	once	TRBJ2-7	TGTGCCAGCAGCTTGCCTCCGGGACTAGCGGCCTACGAGCAGTACTTC	CASSLPPGLAAYEQYF
TRBD2	14	TRBV9	NA	TRBJ2-7	TGTGCCAGCAGCGGCACTAGCGGGACCTACGAGCAGTACTTC	CASSGTSGTYEQYF
TRBD1	14	TRBV7-8	NA	TRBJ1-2	TGTGCCAGCAGGGGGACAGGGCTGCAGGGTGGCTACACCTTC	CASRGTGLQGGYTF
NA	13	TRBV7-2	once	TRBJ2-7	TGTGCCAGCAGCTACCAGGACAGATACGAGCAGTACTTC	CASSYQDRYEQYF
NA	11	TRBV29-1	NA	TRBJ1-2	TGCAGCGTTGACCAGGGTGTTGGCTACACCTTC	CSVDQGVGYTF
NA	17	TRBV9	NA	TRBJ1-6	TGTGCCAGCAGCGTCGGGACAAGACACTCCTATAATTCACCCCTCCACTTT	CASSVGTRHSYNSPLHF
NA	14	TRBV5-5	NA	TRBJ1-2	TGTGCCAGCAGTCTGATTGCAGGGTCTTATGGCTACACCTTC	CASSLIAGSYGYTF
NA	15	TRBV12-5	NA	TRBJ1-1	TGTGCTAGTGGCCCCTCGGGGGACCCAAGAGCTGAAGCTTTCTTT	CASGPSGDPRAEAFF
NA	11	TRBV19	NA	TRBJ1-2	TGTGCCAGTAGTTCAGGGTGGGGCTACACCTTC	CASSSGWGYTF
TRBD2	16	TRBV5-4	NA	TRBJ2-4	TGTGCCAGCAGCTTGGGCGGGGGGGCGGTCAAAAACATTCAGTGCTTC	CASSLGGGAVKNIQCF
NA	15	TRBV6-2/TRBV6-3	NA	TRBJ2-7	TGTGCCAGCAGTTTTCTTCGACAGGCCTCCTACGAGCAGTACTTC	CASSFLRQASYEQYF
NA	17	TRBV7-2	NA	TRBJ2-5	TGTGCCAGCAGCTTAGCCTTTCACAGGAGGGGTCAAGAGACCCAGTACTTC	CASSLAFHRRGQETQYF
NA	13	TRBV4-1	NA	TRBJ1-4	TGCGCCAGCAGCCAAGACTGGGCGCGGGGACTGTTTTTT	CASSQDWARGLFF
TRBD1	15	TRBV18	NA	TRBJ1-2	TGTGCCAGCTCACCGGCCGGGGACAGATACTATGGCTACACCTTC	CASSPAGDRYYGYTF
TRBD1	17	TRBV6-2/TRBV6-3	NA	TRBJ1-6	TGTGCCAGCAGTTACCGTATCCCAGGACAGGGTGGTTCACCCCTCCACTTT	CASSYRIPGQGGSPLHF
NA	14	TRBV7-9	once	TRBJ1-5	TGTGCCAGCAGCTTGGGCAGCCACAATCAGCCCCAGCATTTT	CASSLGSHNQPQHF
NA	14	TRBV6-1	NA	TRBJ2-1	TGTGCCAGCAGTGACCGGAGCTCCTACAATGAGCAGTTCTTC	CASSDRSSYNEQFF
TRBD1	12	TRBV5-1	NA	TRBJ2-7	TGCGCCAGCAGCTCGACAGGGAAAGAGCAGTACTTC	CASSSTGKEQYF
NA	12	TRBV14	NA	TRBJ1-2	TGTGCCAGCAGCCGGCCCGGGGATGGCTACACCTTC	CASSRPGDGYTF
TRBD1	17	TRBV6-2/TRBV6-3	NA	TRBJ1-1	TGTGCCAGCAGTTCGGGGACAGGGGGCTTTTGGAACACTGAAGCTTTCTTT	CASSSGTGGFWNTEAFF
TRBD1	14	TRBV4-3	NA	TRBJ2-7	TGCGCCAGCAGCCTCTGGACAGGGGCCTACGAGCAGTACTTC	CASSLWTGAYEQYF
TRBD2	20	TRBV24-1	NA	TRBJ2-1	TGTGCCACCAGTGAACCGGGACTAGCGGGCCCCCCTAGCTCCTACAATGAGCAGTTCTTC	CATSEPGLAGPPSSYNEQFF
NA	14	TRBV7-2	NA	TRBJ1-1	TGTGCCAGCAGCTTAGGGCTCGGAGGCACTGAAGCTTTCTTT	CASSLGLGGTEAFF
NA	12	TRBV6-6	NA	TRBJ2-1	TGTGCCAGCAGTTACCCAGGGAATGAGCAGTTCTTC	CASSYPGNEQFF
NA	12	TRBV19	NA	TRBJ1-1	TGTGCCAGCAAACAGGGGAACACTGAAGCTTTCTTT	CASKQGNTEAFF
NA	13	TRBV5-4	NA	TRBJ1-1	TGTGCCAGCAGCGCCGATAGGAACACTGAAGCTTTCTTT	CASSADRNTEAFF
NA	14	TRBV19	NA	TRBJ2-2	TGTGCCTCCAAACGACAGGCGAACACCGGGGAGCTGTTTTTT	CASKRQANTGELFF
NA	15	TRBV18	NA	TRBJ2-1	TGTGCCAGCTCACCAGCGCGCGGTACTAACAATGAGCAGTTCTTC	CASSPARGTNNEQFF
NA	14	TRBV7-2	NA	TRBJ1-4	TGTGCCAGCAGGGCGGGCGGGGAGTTAGAAAAACTGTTTTTT	CASRAGGELEKLFF
NA	13	TRBV11-3	few	TRBJ2-3	TGTGCCAGCAGCTTCTCTAGCACAGATACGCAGTATTTT	CASSFSSTDTQYF
NA	14	TRBV29-1	NA	TRBJ1-4	TGCAGCGTTGGCACTGGGCAGATTAATGAAAAACTGTTTTTT	CSVGTGQINEKLFF
NA	12	TRBV5-6	NA	TRBJ2-7	TGTGCCAGCAGCTTGGGACCAAGGACAGCTTACTTC	CASSLGPRTAYF
NA	15	TRBV9	once	TRBJ1-2	TGTGCCAGCAGCGTAGCAGCGGTAGGGCACTATGGCTACACCTTC	CASSVAAVGHYGYTF
NA	14	TRBV14	NA	TRBJ2-2	TGTGCCAGCAGCCAAGGTTCCGTCACCGGGGAGCTGTTTTTT	CASSQGSVTGELFF
TRBD1	15	TRBV27	NA	TRBJ1-1	TGTGCCAGCAGTAGGACAGGGCTTAAACACACTGAAGCTTTCTTT	CASSRTGLKHTEAFF
NA	13	TRBV6-5	NA	TRBJ1-1	TGTGCCAGCATACGAGGCCAGTCCCTTGAAGCTTTCTTT	CASIRGQSLEAFF
NA	12	TRBV29-1	NA	TRBJ2-7	TGCAGCGCCGGGAACCAAAACTACGAGCAGTACTTC	CSAGNQNYEQYF
TRBD1	15	TRBV11-3	NA	TRBJ2-2	TGTGCCAGCAGCTTTTCGACAGGGAGAACCGGGGAGCTGTTTTTT	CASSFSTGRTGELFF
TRBD1	14	TRBV18	NA	TRBJ1-3	TGTGCCAGCTCACGGGACAGCTCTGGAAACACCATATATTTT	CASSRDSSGNTIYF